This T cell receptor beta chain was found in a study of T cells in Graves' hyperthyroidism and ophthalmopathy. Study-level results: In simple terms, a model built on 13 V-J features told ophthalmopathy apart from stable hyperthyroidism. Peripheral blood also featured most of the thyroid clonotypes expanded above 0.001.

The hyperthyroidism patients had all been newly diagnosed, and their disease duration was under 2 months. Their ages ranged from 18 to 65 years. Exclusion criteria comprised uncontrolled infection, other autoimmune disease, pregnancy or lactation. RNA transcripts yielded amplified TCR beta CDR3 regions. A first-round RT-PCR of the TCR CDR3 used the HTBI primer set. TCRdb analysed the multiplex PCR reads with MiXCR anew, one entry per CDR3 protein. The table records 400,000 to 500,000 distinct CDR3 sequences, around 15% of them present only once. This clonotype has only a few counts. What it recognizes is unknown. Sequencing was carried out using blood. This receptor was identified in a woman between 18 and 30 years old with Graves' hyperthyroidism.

The CDR3 DNA reads as TGTGCCAGCAGCGTAGATCCTGCGGGGGTTATAGGCGGGGAGCTGTTTTTT. Encoded protein: CASSVDPAGVIGGELFF. V is TRBV9 and J is TRBJ2-2, with TRBD2 identical over 7 bases. CDR1 is SGDLS, CDR2 YYNGEE, per germline. The ends lost 0 bases at V and 7 bases at J; junction bases unmatched: 12. The CDR3 length is 17 residues. The full variable domain, completed using reference TRBV9 and TRBJ2-2, is DSGVTQTPKHLITATGQRVTLRCSPRSGDLSVYWYQQSLDQGLQFLIQYYNGEERAKGNILERFSAQQFPDLHSELNLSSLELGDSALYFCASSVDPAGVIGGELFFGEGSRLTVL.